The 19 T cell receptor beta chains presented below share a single source sample, sequenced in a study of shared clonotypes between healthy human individuals. Generated by immunoSEQ multiplex PCR, the TCRdb table keeps only in-frame clones and is missing some. There are 550,000 to 700,000 clones in the sample; around 78% occur only once, and around 1.7% lies in the top ten. The sample comprised memory CD4+ T cells sorted from blood. Documented subset: CD45RA-negative fraction. Every receptor here comes from a woman aged 25 to 39 in good health.

The chain recombines TRBV5-1 with TRBJ1-3; no reliable D call. The CDR3 is made up of 13 amino acids. Germline V gene lookup returns CDR1 SGHRS and CDR2 YFSETQ. V lost 4 bases and J lost 8, with 13 bases in between. The CDR3 bases are TGCGCCAGCAGCGTTACGACTGGGGACACCATATATTTT. As protein: CASSVTTGDTIYF. Supplemented by reference TRBV5-1 and TRBJ1-3, the full variable domain reads KAGVTQTPRYLIKTRGQQVTLSCSPISGHRSVSWYQQTPGQGLQFLFEYFSETQRNKGNFPGRFSGRQFSNSRSEMNVSTLELGDSALYLCASSVTTGDTIYFGEGSWLTVV.

The chain uses TRBV7-6 and TRBJ2-7; 8 nucleotides line up with TRBD2. Trimming took 6 bases from V and 5 from J; bases not matched to a gene: 12. The CDR3 consists of 15 residues. The germline CDR1 and CDR2 sequences are SGHVS and FNYEAQ. CDR3 sequence: CASSLRAGDEDEQYF. As DNA, the CDR3 is TGTGCCAGCAGTTTGAGAGCGGGGGATGAGGACGAGCAGTACTTC.

Remarks on this clone: Only one base separates this from a far larger clonotype, so it likely reflects a read error. Other nucleotide sequences in the sample specify the same CDR3. The chain joins TRBV11-3 to TRBJ1-5; 10 nucleotides line up with TRBD1. The CDR3 consists of 14 residues. CDR1 and CDR2 from the germline V gene are SGHNT and YENEEA. The CDR3 bases are TGTGCCAGCAGCCGGACAGGGGGAGGTCAGCCCCAACATTTT. Translating it yields CASSRTGGGQPQHF.

This chain links TRBV6-5 with TRBJ2-3; the D gene is possibly TRBD2 (5 bases). V was clipped by 0 bases and J by 4 bases, with 11 bases between them. The CDR3 length is 15 residues. Germline lookup yields CDR1 MNHEY and CDR2 SVGAGI. The CDR3 nucleotides read TGTGCCAGCAGTTACTCGAAAAGCGGATCAGATACGCAGTATTTT. This sequence encodes CASSYSKSGSDTQYF.

This clone was found a few times. The sample holds other DNA sequences that translate to the same CDR3. The rearrangement uses TRBV6-5 and TRBJ2-7; 10 bases match TRBD1. The V gene end was trimmed by 0 bases and the J gene end by 5 bases; junction bases not matched to a gene: 4. Germline loops: CDR1 MNHEY, CDR2 SVGAGI. CDR3 length: 15 residues. The CDR3, as DNA: TGTGCCAGCAGTTACTCCGGACAGGGGGGACACGAGCAGTACTTC. Residues: CASSYSGQGGHEQYF.

This clone has just a few counts. The same CDR3 also results from other DNA sequences found in this sample. The rearrangement joins TRBV5-6 to TRBJ1-2, with a tentative D call TRBD1 (5 bases). This CDR3 has 14 residues. Germline V gene lookup returns CDR1 SGHDT and CDR2 YYEEEE. Trimming left V 0 bases short and J 2 bases short, with 8 bases between. The CDR3: CASSLADRNYGYTF. In nucleotides, the CDR3 is TGTGCCAGCAGCTTGGCAGACAGAAACTATGGCTACACCTTC.

Notes on this clone: A read error may account for a junction end that differs from germline. V gene TRBV2 combines with J gene TRBJ2-1; maybe TRBD2 (7 bases). Germline CDR1 is SNHLY and CDR2 is FYNNEI. This CDR3 has 14 residues. The CDR3 sequence is CASREGRGGNEQFF. CDR3 nucleotide sequence: TGTGCCAGCAGGGAAGGTAGGGGGGGGAATGAGCAGTTCTTC.

This chain joins TRBV7-6 and TRBJ2-7; 7 bases are a match to TRBD1. Germline CDR1 and CDR2: SGHVS and FNYEAQ. V lost 1 base and J lost 2; bases outside the gene matches: 2. The CDR3 consists of 14 residues. The DNA of the CDR3 is TGTGCCAGCAGCTTAGAGACAGGGACCTACGAGCAGTACTTC. Protein: CASSLETGTYEQYF.

The chain combines TRBV21-1 with TRBJ2-7; the table assigns TRBD2, which was not confirmed against the DNA. TRBV21-1 is classified as a pseudogene. The CDR3 is made up of 15 amino acids. The CDR3 DNA is TGTGCCAGCAGCAACCCCCCCATACTCTCTCACGAGCAGTACTTC. Protein product: CASSNPPILSHEQYF.

This clone was observed a handful of times. The chain joins TRBV7-9 to TRBJ1-2; tentative D call: TRBD1 (6 bases). V was pared by 5 bases and J by 4 bases, with 17 bases between. Germline V gene lookup returns CDR1 SEHNR and CDR2 FQNEAQ (reference sequence). This CDR3 is built from 15 residues. CDR3 DNA sequence: TGTGCCAGCAGCCAAGCGTCGGCGACAGGCTATGGCTACACCTTC. Its translation is CASSQASATGYGYTF.

This clone showed up many times. The rearrangement uses TRBV7-7 and TRBJ2-5, with D perhaps given as TRBD1 or TRBD2 (5 bases each). The V end lost 5 bases, the J end lost 5 bases, and 21 bases lay between the germline ends. CDR3 length: 16 amino acids. Germline CDR1 is SSHAT and CDR2 is FNYEAQ (reference sequence). The CDR3 DNA sequence: TGTGCCAGCAGCCCTAGCCCCCCAACTAGGGGTGAGACCCAGTACTTC. This codes for CASSPSPPTRGETQYF.

The chain uses TRBV19 and TRBJ2-7, with 11 bases aligning to TRBD1. Trimming at V came to 6 bases and at J to 5 bases, leaving 6 bases not matched to a gene. In germline, CDR1 is LNHDA, CDR2 SQIVND (reference sequence). This CDR3 contains 14 residues. The CDR3 reads CASSRTGGFDEQYF. The CDR3 DNA is TGTGCCAGTAGCCGGACAGGGGGCTTCGACGAGCAGTACTTC. Full variable domain (missing parts from reference TRBV19 and TRBJ2-7): DGGITQSPKYLFRKEGQNVTLSCEQNLNHDAMYWYRQDPGQGLRLIYYSQIVNDFQKGDIAEGYSVSREKKESFPLTVTSAQKNPTAFYLCASSRTGGFDEQYFGPGTRLTVT.

The count of this clone is one. V usage is TRBV5-1 and J usage is TRBJ2-2; TRBD1 is a possible D gene (6 bases). Deletions cut 4 bases from V and 4 bases from J, with 11 bases between. CDR1 is SGHRS, CDR2 YFSETQ, per germline. The CDR3 is made up of 14 amino acids. CDR3 protein: CASSRGQTTGELFF. In DNA, the CDR3 is TGCGCCAGCAGCCGCGGACAGACCACCGGGGAGCTGTTTTTT.

J is TRBJ2-1 and V is TRBV7-8; 9 nucleotides line up with TRBD2. The length of the CDR3 is 15 residues. Germline-derived CDR1 and CDR2 are SGHVS and FQNEAQ. J lost 3 bases, V lost 1 base, and 1 base had no gene match. Written as DNA, the CDR3 is TGTGCCAGCAGCTTAGTAGCGGGAGTCTACAATGAGCAGTTCTTC. It encodes CASSLVAGVYNEQFF.

This clone was picked up a small number of times. The CDR3 bases are TGTGCCAGCAGTTACCAACGGGACAGCTATGGCTACACCTTC. It codes for CASSYQRDSYGYTF. This chain connects TRBV6-6 to TRBJ1-2; 7 bases match TRBD1. V was pared by 2 bases and J by 4 bases, with 4 bases of the junction left unmatched. Germline V CDR1 and CDR2: MNHNY, SVGAGI (reference sequence). This CDR3 spans 14 amino acids.

The chain has TRBV27 and TRBJ2-1, with 7 positions matching TRBD1. V gave up 7 bases and J gave up 0 bases; unmatched junction bases: 6. The CDR3 has 15 amino acids. Per the germline V gene, CDR1 is MNHEY and CDR2 is SMNVEV (reference sequence). The CDR3 coding sequence is TGTGCCAGCAAACAGGGGCCTAGCTCCTACAATGAGCAGTTCTTC. It specifies CASKQGPSSYNEQFF.

The chain combines TRBV4-1 with TRBJ2-2; 9 nucleotides line up with TRBD2. Unmatched junction bases numbered 5, after V lost 1 base and J lost 5 bases. Germline lookup yields CDR1 MGHRA and CDR2 YSYEKL. The CDR3 has 16 residues. CDR3: CASSQGQLAGTGELFF. The CDR3 DNA follows: TGCGCCAGCAGCCAAGGTCAACTAGCGGGTACCGGGGAGCTGTTTTTT.

The CDR3 reads CSGRLANEKLFF. For the CDR3, the DNA is TGCAGCGGGAGGTTGGCTAATGAAAAACTGTTTTTT. The rearrangement uses TRBV29-1 and TRBJ1-4, with D unresolved. The CDR3 consists of 12 residues. V was shortened by 7 bases and J by 3 bases, with 9 bases between the two germline ends. Germline V lookup: CDR1 SQVTM, CDR2 ANQGSEA.

The V call is TRBV21-1, the J call TRBJ2-3; the D segment call TRBD2 is taken from the table without a DNA check. TRBV21-1 is labeled a pseudogene. CDR3 size: 15 residues. This chain's CDR3 is CASSKTDGSTDTQYF. The CDR3 coding sequence is TGTGCCAGCAGCAAAACTGACGGGAGCACAGATACGCAGTATTTT.